The 24 T cell receptor beta chains listed next were all sequenced from one sample in a study of blood T cell repertoires in COVID-19 (TCRdb year 2020). The protocol used for the library was the immunoSEQ multiplex PCR assay. TCRdb provides this immuneACCESS table in a form limited to in-frame rearrangements. Some clones are lacking; in checked studies, under half of them reflect an unresolved V gene, and why the rest are absent is not known. In all, the sample holds 75,000 to 100,000 clones, and almost 85% of those were seen once. The ten largest clonotypes hold just over 20% of the sample. Sequenced input: peripheral blood. These TCRs come from a human donor in a cohort sampled during active COVID-19.

The V and J genes are TRBV29-1 and TRBJ1-2; TRBD1 is a possible D gene (5 bases). Germline lookup yields CDR1 SQVTM and CDR2 ANQGSEA. The CDR3 totals 13 residues. The V gene lost 3 bases and the J gene lost 5 bases, with 13 bases spanning the gap. The CDR3: CSVDSQGTYGYTF. The CDR3 bases are TGCAGCGTTGACTCGCAGGGAACGTATGGCTACACCTTC.

The gene calls are TRBV24-1 and TRBJ2-2; 14 nucleotides align to TRBD2. The V gene end was trimmed by 10 bases and the J gene end by 6 bases; junction bases not matched to a gene: 3. This CDR3 region has 14 residues. Germline V lookup: CDR1 KGHDR, CDR2 SFDVKD. Written as DNA, the CDR3 is TGTGCCACTGGGACTAGCGGGGGCCCCGGGGAGCTGTTTTTT. Its protein is CATGTSGGPGELFF.

This clone was observed a few times. V usage is TRBV28 and J usage is TRBJ1-5, with a possible D match to TRBD1 (5 bases). V dropped 7 bases and J dropped 2 bases, with 15 bases sitting between them. In germline, CDR1 is MDHEN, CDR2 SYDVKM. The CDR3 contains 15 residues. The CDR3 region has the DNA TGTGCCAGCACCCGGGGGGGTTTCGGCAATCAGCCCCAGCATTTT. It translates to CASTRGGFGNQPQHF.

V usage is TRBV3-1 (or the pseudogene TRBV3-2) and J usage is TRBJ2-5, with 8 bases fitting TRBD1. Germline CDR1 reads LGHDT; CDR2 reads YNNKEL (reference sequence). J gave up 7 bases and V 4 bases, and 5 bases lay outside the gene matches. The CDR3 spans 13 residues. The CDR3: CASSPRTGWTQYF. CDR3 coding DNA: TGTGCCAGCAGCCCTCGGACAGGGTGGACCCAGTACTTC.

The genes are TRBV5-5 and TRBJ1-2, with a possible D match to TRBD1 (5 bases). Trimming removed 0 bases from V and 2 bases from J, with 14 bases in between. From germline, CDR1 is SGHKS and CDR2 YYEKEE (reference sequence). The CDR3 extends over 16 amino acids. The CDR3 sequence is CASSLAGGTGNYGYTF. The DNA of the CDR3 is TGTGCCAGCAGCTTGGCGGGGGGAACTGGCAACTATGGCTACACCTTC.

The rearrangement uses TRBV2 and TRBJ2-7, with D hard to call. Germline CDR1 SNHLY, CDR2 FYNNEI. Trimming removed 6 bases at V and 2 bases at J, with 8 bases between. The CDR3 contains 12 residues. CDR3 sequence: CASRNIAYEQYF. CDR3 DNA sequence: TGTGCCAGCAGGAACATCGCCTACGAGCAGTACTTC.

This clone was seen ten or more times. The junction shows a germline mismatch at one end, possibly a read error. This chain links TRBV28 with TRBJ2-3; 13 nucleotides line up with TRBD2. Germline V CDR1 and CDR2: MDHEN, SYDVKM. This CDR3 has 13 residues. In DNA, the CDR3 is TGTGCCAGCAGTCCCGGGACTAGCGGGGCTATGGATTTT. The encoded protein is CASSPGTSGAMDF.

The CDR3 coding sequence is TGTGCCAGCAGTACCGCCTGGGACATTGGATTCTATGGCTACACCTTC. Translating it yields CASSTAWDIGFYGYTF. The rearrangement uses TRBV27 and TRBJ1-2, with a weak D call TRBD1 (6 bases). V was trimmed by 5 bases and J by 4 bases, leaving 20 bases between them. Germline assignment: CDR1 MNHEY and CDR2 SMNVEV (reference sequence). CDR3 length equals 16 residues.

The chain employs TRBV4-1 and TRBJ1-1; possibly TRBD1 for D (6 bases). CDR1 is MGHRA and CDR2 is YSYEKL in the germline V gene. Trimming shortened V by 4 bases and J by 5 bases, and 26 bases separated the two germline ends. This CDR3 has 18 amino acids. The CDR3 nucleotides read TGCGCCAGCAGCCCCGCACAACGGACAGCGCTCGTCGGGACTGAAGCTTTCTTT. It codes for CASSPAQRTALVGTEAFF.

The chain has TRBV29-1 and TRBJ2-7; the match to TRBD2 covers 7 bases. Looked up from germline, CDR1 is SQVTM and CDR2 is ANQGSEA. V gave up 6 bases and J gave up 4 bases; unmatched junction bases: 3. CDR3 length: 11 residues. This CDR3 reads CSVGGGYEQYF. For the CDR3, the DNA is TGCAGCGTCGGCGGGGGTTACGAGCAGTACTTC.

The chain links TRBV5-1 to TRBJ1-1; TRBD1 aligns across 8 bases. The J segment lost 0 bases and the V segment lost 3 bases, leaving 4 bases of the junction unmatched. CDR1 and CDR2 (germline): SGHRS, YFSETQ. The CDR3 totals 15 residues. The CDR3 DNA reads TGCGCCAGCAGCTGGGGGACAGGAGTGAACACTGAAGCTTTCTTT. It is translated as CASSWGTGVNTEAFF.

This chain connects TRBV2 to TRBJ2-5, with TRBD2 identical over 10 bases. Trimming cost V 7 bases and J 1 base; bases outside gene matches: 6. From germline, CDR1 is SNHLY and CDR2 FYNNEI. The CDR3 contains 15 residues. CDR3 DNA: TGTGCCAGCAAAAGAAGACTAGCGGGCCAAGAGACCCAGTACTTC. This codes for CASKRRLAGQETQYF.

The rearrangement joins TRBV24-1 to TRBJ1-5, with D uncertain. CDR1 and CDR2 (germline): KGHDR, SFDVKD. The CDR3 runs to 13 residues. V lost 6 bases, J lost 3 bases, and 8 bases lay in between. CDR3 DNA sequence: TGTGCCACCAGTTTGGAGGCCAATCAGCCCCAGCATTTT. It specifies CATSLEANQPQHF.

V usage is TRBV3-1 (or the pseudogene TRBV3-2) and J usage is TRBJ2-2; the match to TRBD2 covers 7 bases. V dropped 4 bases and J dropped 6; count of bases not matched to a gene: 14. This CDR3 has 17 amino acids. The germline gives CDR1 LGHDT, CDR2 YNNKEL (reference sequence). Here the CDR3 reads CASSLSPWQGRAGELFF. CDR3 DNA sequence: TGTGCCAGCAGCCTCTCTCCCTGGCAAGGGAGGGCCGGGGAGCTGTTTTTT.

The rearrangement joins TRBV28 to TRBJ2-3; D gene ambiguous. The CDR3 contains 15 residues. V was shortened by 2 bases and J by 0 bases, with 9 bases between the two germline ends. Germline CDR1 is MDHEN and CDR2 is SYDVKM. The CDR3 spells CASSLGQLSTDTQYF. The CDR3 region has the DNA TGTGCCAGCAGTTTAGGGCAGTTGAGCACAGATACGCAGTATTTT.

The chain recombines TRBV6-5 with TRBJ1-2, with TRBD1 identical over 7 bases. The germline CDR1 and CDR2 sequences are MNHEY and SVGAGI. Losses at the gene ends were 4 bases for V and 4 bases for J; bases not matched to a gene: 6. The CDR3 extends over 14 amino acids. The CDR3 coding sequence is TGTGCCAGCAGTTCTGCAGGGGGGATCTATGGCTACACCTTC. The encoded protein is CASSSAGGIYGYTF.

The chain employs TRBV7-2 and TRBJ1-2, with TRBD1 matching 8 bases. The CDR3 has 15 amino acids. V was pared by 1 base and J by 8 bases, with 9 bases of the junction left unmatched. From germline, CDR1 is SGHTA and CDR2 FQGNSA. CDR3 loop: CASSLGPGGASGYTF. DNA for the CDR3: TGTGCCAGCAGCTTAGGTCCAGGGGGCGCTTCCGGCTACACCTTC.

This clone was counted between two and nine times. V usage is TRBV6-2 or TRBV6-3 and J usage is TRBJ2-1, with D hard to call. Looked up from germline, CDR1 is MNHEY and CDR2 is SVGEGT. This CDR3 has 12 residues. Trimming left V 5 bases short and J 6 bases short, with 8 bases between. The CDR3 sequence is CASSTVLNEQFF. The CDR3 DNA follows: TGTGCCAGCAGTACGGTTCTCAATGAGCAGTTCTTC.

The CDR3: CASSQRTGPGQPQHF. The CDR3 DNA follows: TGCGCCAGCAGCCAGCGGACAGGGCCAGGACAGCCCCAGCATTTT. V is TRBV5-1 and J is TRBJ1-5, with TRBD1 identical over 8 bases. CDR3 length: 15 residues. CDR1 is SGHRS, CDR2 YFSETQ, per germline. Trimming took 4 bases from V and 7 from J; bases not matched to a gene: 10.

The chain joins TRBV28 to TRBJ1-4, with 7 positions matching TRBD1. In germline, CDR1 is MDHEN, CDR2 SYDVKM. There are 14 residues in the CDR3. The V and J ends lost 6 bases and 7 bases, in that order; junction bases with no gene match: 8. In DNA form, the CDR3 reads TGTGCCAGCAGAGCCGGGACAGCAAGTGAAAAACTGTTTTTT. Its translation is CASRAGTASEKLFF.

The chain joins TRBV7-9 to TRBJ2-1, with D unresolved. Germline-derived CDR1 and CDR2 are SEHNR and FQNEAQ (reference sequence). The CDR3 is 15 residues long. V was pared by 2 bases and J by 8 bases, with 16 bases between. The CDR3 DNA reads TGTGCCAGCAGCTTAAGACTCCACCGTCGTGATGAGCAGTTCTTC. It is translated as CASSLRLHRRDEQFF.

The rearrangement joins TRBV19 to TRBJ2-1; a possible D gene is TRBD1 (6 bases). Per the germline V gene, CDR1 is LNHDA and CDR2 is SQIVND (reference sequence). There are 16 residues in the CDR3. Trimming took off 1 base at V and 3 bases at J, with 13 bases between the two ends. Written as DNA, the CDR3 is TGTGCCAGTAGTATAGTCTCGACAGGTTACTACAATGAGCAGTTCTTC. It yields the protein CASSIVSTGYYNEQFF. Supplemented by reference TRBV19 and TRBJ2-1, the full variable domain reads DGGITQSPKYLFRKEGQNVTLSCEQNLNHDAMYWYRQDPGQGLRLIYYSQIVNDFQKGDIAEGYSVSREKKESFPLTVTSAQKNPTAFYLCASSIVSTGYYNEQFFGPGTRLTVL.

This sequence joins TRBV7-2 and TRBJ2-7, with D possibly TRBD1 on 5 matching bases. V dropped 5 bases and J dropped 3 bases, with 14 bases sitting between them. In germline, CDR1 is SGHTA, CDR2 FQGNSA. This CDR3 region has 14 residues. CDR3 amino acids: CASSQRGRGYEQYF. The DNA of the CDR3 is TGTGCCAGCAGCCAAAGGGGTAGGGGCTACGAGCAGTACTTC.

This chain connects TRBV11-3 to TRBJ2-1; tentative D call: TRBD2 (5 bases). Trimming stripped 4 bases from V and 2 bases from J, with 12 bases between. The CDR3 is made up of 15 amino acids. The germline gives CDR1 SGHNT, CDR2 YENEEA. The CDR3 DNA reads as TGTGCCAGCAGCTCGGGCGGAGGACCCTACAATGAGCAGTTCTTC. This encodes CASSSGGGPYNEQFF. Together with reference TRBV11-3 and TRBJ2-1, the CDR3 gives the full variable domain: EAGVVQSPRYKIIEKKQPVAFWCNPISGHNTLYWYLQNLGQGPELLIRYENEEAVDDSQLPKDRFSAERLKGVDSTLKIQPAELGDSAVYLCASSSGGGPYNEQFFGPGTRLTVL.